The clone carrying this TCR beta chain was seen ten or more times. The data are from a study of regulatory T cells in long-lasting Graves disease. V was pared by 5 bases and J by 0 bases, with 16 bases between. Germline V gene sequence: CDR1 MDHEN, CDR2 SYDVKM. The length of the CDR3 is 16 residues. CDR3-region Arm-PCR and iRepertoire HTBI primers produced the TCR beta libraries. TCRdb re-called the multiplex PCR reads with MiXCR, one entry per CDR3 protein. The sample records 400,000 to 500,000 distinct CDR3 sequences, roughly 21% being singletons. Time point denoted: persistent/refractory GD, antithyroid drugs over 5 years with positive TRAb. PBMCs were the source of the RNA used for TCR sequencing.

The source is a female donor with Graves disease. Material: peripheral blood mononuclear cells (PBMCs), obtained when the disease was refractory, from a patient treated with antithyroid drugs. This chain joins TRBV28 and TRBJ1-2, with D hard to call. CDR3 region: CASSPSTFLANYGYTF. The CDR3 DNA is TGTGCCAGCAGTCCATCGACCTTTTTAGCTAACTATGGCTACACCTTC.